This T cell receptor beta chain was profiled in a study of Graves' ophthalmopathy and Graves' hyperthyroidism. In its sample, this clonotype was seen many times. What it recognizes is unknown. Per germline, CDR1 SGDLS and CDR2 YYNGEE. Trimming stripped 4 bases from V and 6 bases from J, with 17 bases between. The CDR3 has 14 amino acids. Other autoimmune diseases, uncontrolled infections, pregnancy or lactation ruled patients out of participation. The study amplified TCR beta CDR3 regions using RNA transcripts. RT-PCR in the first round used HTBI primers; a second-round multiplex PCR followed. TCRdb analysed the multiplex PCR reads with MiXCR anew, one entry per CDR3 protein. This sample yields fewer than 650,000 distinct CDR3 sequences, of which around a fifth are seen a single time; roughly 6.9% belongs to the top ten. Study-wide findings and caveats: A model built from 13 signatures distinguished ophthalmopathy from stable hyperthyroidism with 85% to 90% sensitivity and about 81% specificity.

The chain uses TRBV9 and TRBJ2-7, with D perhaps assigned TRBD1 or TRBD2 (5 bases each). Sequencing was performed on peripheral blood. The origin of this receptor is a woman between 18 and 29 years old with stable Graves' hyperthyroidism. Some clones in this sample may be carry-over from other donors' samples. This CDR3 reads CASSPGTLTGEQYF. The CDR3 bases are TGTGCCAGCAGCCCCGGGACCTTAACGGGCGAGCAGTACTTC.